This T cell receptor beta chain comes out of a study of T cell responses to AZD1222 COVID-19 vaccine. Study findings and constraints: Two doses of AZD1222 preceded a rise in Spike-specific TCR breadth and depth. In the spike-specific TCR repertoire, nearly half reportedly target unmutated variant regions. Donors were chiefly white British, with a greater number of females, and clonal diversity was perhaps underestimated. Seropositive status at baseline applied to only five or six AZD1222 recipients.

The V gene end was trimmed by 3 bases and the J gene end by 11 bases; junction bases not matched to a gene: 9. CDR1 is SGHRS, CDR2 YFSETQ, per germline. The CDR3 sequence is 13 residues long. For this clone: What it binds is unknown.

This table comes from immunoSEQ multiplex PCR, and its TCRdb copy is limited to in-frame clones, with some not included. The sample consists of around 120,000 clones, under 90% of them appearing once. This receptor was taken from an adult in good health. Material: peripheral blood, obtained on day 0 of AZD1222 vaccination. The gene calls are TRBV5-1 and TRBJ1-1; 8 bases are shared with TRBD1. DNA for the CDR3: TGCGCCAGCAGCTCCGGGACAGGCTTAGAGGCTTTCTTT. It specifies CASSSGTGLEAFF.